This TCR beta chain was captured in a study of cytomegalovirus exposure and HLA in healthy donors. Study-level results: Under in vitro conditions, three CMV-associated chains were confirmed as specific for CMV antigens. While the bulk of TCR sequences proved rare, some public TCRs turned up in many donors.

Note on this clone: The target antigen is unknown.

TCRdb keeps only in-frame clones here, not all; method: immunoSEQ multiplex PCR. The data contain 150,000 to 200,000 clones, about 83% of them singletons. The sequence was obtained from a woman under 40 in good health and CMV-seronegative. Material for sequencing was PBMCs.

CDR3 in DNA: TGTGCCAGCAGTGCCAGCGGGGGCCTCCCCTACGAGCAGTACTTC. Its protein is CASSASGGLPYEQYF. The genes are TRBV6-5 and TRBJ2-7; 8 bases line up with TRBD2. The CDR3 runs to 15 residues. V shed 5 bases and J 2 bases; nucleotides not matched to a gene: 8. Germline assignment: CDR1 MNHEY and CDR2 SVGAGI.